These T cell receptor beta chains were read from a single sample in a study of cytomegalovirus exposure and HLA in healthy donors. The assay was immunoSEQ multiplex PCR, and TCRdb's table has in-frame clones only and misses some. The sample records some 190,000 clones, roughly four fifths being singletons. The material sequenced was PBMCs. These TCRs come from a woman aged 30 to 39 in good health and CMV-seropositive. Each CDR3 is given with its conserved first and last residue. D genes are given only for firm matches. Some rows have no size entry. The others give once, few or many, or a class for an expanded clone.

>TRBV6-4|TRBJ2-1|few|TRBD1
CASSGTGREQFF
TGTGCCAGCAGCGGGACAGGGAGGGAGCAGTTCTTC
>TRBV7-4|TRBJ2-7|few|NA
CASSLVFRVSVYYEQYF
TGTGCCAGCAGCTTAGTTTTCAGGGTCTCTGTGTACTACGAGCAGTACTTC
>TRBV2|TRBJ1-5|NA|NA
CASSTYSNQPQHF
TGTGCCAGCAGTACCTATAGCAATCAGCCCCAGCATTTT
>TRBV7-3|TRBJ2-5|few|TRBD2
CASSLEYRDWTSGSGETQYF
TGTGCCAGCAGCTTAGAATATAGGGATTGGACTAGCGGGAGTGGAGAGACCCAGTACTTC
>TRBV5-4|TRBJ2-3|once|TRBD2
CASSLSLAKGTDTQYF
TGTGCCAGCAGCTTGTCACTAGCGAAGGGCACAGATACGCAGTATTTT
>TRBV9|TRBJ2-3|NA|TRBD2
CASSKGLAGAVIYDTQYF
TGTGCCAGCAGCAAGGGACTAGCGGGAGCGGTTATCTACGATACGCAGTATTTT
>TRBV5-8|TRBJ1-5|NA|NA
CASSRRAYYSNQPQHF
TGTGCCAGCAGCCGGCGGGCATATTATAGCAATCAGCCCCAGCATTTT
>TRBV7-7|TRBJ1-5|once|TRBD1
CASSLRGTGGNQPQHF
TGTGCTAGCAGCTTAAGGGGGACAGGGGGCAATCAGCCCCAGCATTTT
>TRBV5-1|TRBJ1-2|NA|TRBD1
CASSPRDRGRYTF
TGCGCCAGCAGCCCGCGGGACAGGGGTCGCTACACCTTC
>TRBV4-1|TRBJ1-1|NA|NA
CASSNAGPHTEAFF
TGCGCCAGCAGTAACGCGGGACCTCACACTGAAGCTTTCTTT
>TRBV7-8|TRBJ1-2|NA|TRBD1
CASSSGQGEDGYTF
TGTGCCAGCAGCTCAGGACAGGGAGAGGATGGCTACACCTTC
>TRBV2|TRBJ1-4|NA|TRBD1
CASSRGQTFNEKLFF
TGTGCCAGCAGCCGGGGACAGACGTTTAATGAAAAACTGTTTTTT
>TRBV6-6|TRBJ1-4|NA|NA
CASRTGTRSEKLFF
TGTGCCAGCAGGACGGGGACTCGATCTGAAAAACTGTTTTTT
>TRBV29-1|TRBJ2-4|NA|NA
CSAQEAAKNIQYF
TGCAGCGCTCAGGAAGCAGCCAAAAACATTCAGTACTTC
>TRBV2|TRBJ2-5|NA|TRBD2
CASKGRLAGDWETQYF
TGTGCCAGCAAGGGCAGACTAGCGGGGGATTGGGAGACCCAGTACTTC
>TRBV9|TRBJ2-3|NA|TRBD1
CASSRGQSTDTQYF
TGTGCCAGCAGCAGGGGACAGAGCACAGATACGCAGTATTTT
>TRBV4-3|TRBJ2-5|NA|TRBD1
CASSQGDRTGRGETQYF
TGCGCCAGCAGCCAAGGGGATAGGACAGGGAGAGGGGAGACCCAGTACTTC
>TRBV5-5|TRBJ1-3|NA|NA
CASYSGSSGNTIYF
TGTGCCAGCTACTCGGGGAGCTCTGGAAACACCATATATTTT
>TRBV2|TRBJ1-6|NA|TRBD1
CASSEPAGGDYSPLHF
TGTGCCAGCAGTGAACCCGCAGGGGGCGATTATTCACCCCTCCACTTT
>TRBV9|TRBJ2-1|NA|TRBD1
CASSPGGNEQFF
TGTGCCAGCAGCCCAGGGGGCAATGAGCAGTTCTTC
>TRBV28|TRBJ1-2|few|TRBD1
CASSFAGTDNYGYTF
TGCGCCAGCAGTTTCGCCGGGACAGATAACTATGGCTACACCTTC
>TRBV11-2|TRBJ1-1|NA|NA
CASSSSQGNGEAFF
TGTGCCAGCAGCTCCAGCCAGGGGAATGGTGAAGCTTTCTTT
>TRBV5-1|TRBJ1-1|NA|TRBD1
CASSPQQGAGTEAFF
TGCGCCAGCAGCCCACAACAGGGGGCAGGGACTGAAGCTTTCTTT
>TRBV6-5|TRBJ1-3|NA|TRBD1
CASSKGTGGNTIYF
TGTGCCAGCAGCAAGGGGACAGGGGGAAACACCATATATTTT
>TRBV12-2|TRBJ1-6|NA|NA
CASRLEGEGSLNSPLHF
TGTGCAAGTCGCTTAGAGGGGGAGGGGAGCCTTAATTCACCCCTCCACTTT
>TRBV6-5|TRBJ1-2|NA|NA
CASSRSGHHYGYTF
TGTGCCAGCAGTCGCTCGGGACACCACTATGGCTACACCTTC
>TRBV2|TRBJ1-6|NA|NA
CAGSGGSSYNSPLHF
TGTGCCGGCAGTGGAGGGAGCTCCTATAATTCACCCCTCCACTTT
>TRBV29-1|TRBJ1-3|NA|NA
CSVEEYYGGGGGNTIYF
TGCAGCGTTGAAGAGTATTATGGGGGAGGTGGAGGAAACACCATATATTTT
>TRBV6-6|TRBJ2-3|NA|TRBD2
CASSGTSGLTDTQYF
TGTGCCAGCAGCGGGACTAGTGGATTGACAGATACGCAGTATTTT
>TRBV6-5|TRBJ2-7|NA|TRBD1
CASSDSGTGIDEQYF
TGTGCCAGCAGTGACTCCGGGACAGGGATCGACGAGCAGTACTTC
>TRBV28|TRBJ1-4|NA|TRBD1
CASSFGGGGEKLFF
TGTGCCAGCAGCTTCGGAGGGGGCGGTGAAAAACTGTTTTTT
>TRBV7-8|TRBJ2-7|few|NA
CASSFAQGISYEQYF
TGTGCCAGCAGCTTTGCACAGGGTATATCCTACGAGCAGTACTTC
>TRBV28|TRBJ2-5|NA|TRBD1
CASSLRDRGGETQYF
TGTGCCAGCAGCCTCCGGGACAGGGGAGGGGAGACCCAGTACTTC
>TRBV5-1|TRBJ2-7|NA|NA
CASSFYGYEQYF
TGCGCCAGCAGCTTCTATGGCTACGAGCAGTACTTC
>TRBV6-6|TRBJ2-5|NA|TRBD2
CASSQPGLATTQYF
TGTGCCAGCAGTCAGCCAGGACTAGCGACGACCCAGTACTTC
>TRBV5-1|TRBJ2-6|NA|NA
CASSSPLGGGANVLTF
TGCGCCAGCAGCTCCCCCCTCGGAGGGGGGGCCAACGTCCTGACTTTC
>TRBV5-6|TRBJ1-4|NA|NA
CASSLVGATNEKLFF
TGTGCCAGCAGCTTGGTGGGCGCAACTAATGAAAAACTGTTTTTT
>TRBV27|TRBJ2-7|NA|TRBD2
CASRGLAVPLTYEQYF
TGTGCCAGCAGGGGACTAGCGGTTCCCCTAACCTACGAGCAGTACTTC
>TRBV9|TRBJ2-5|NA|NA
CASSVVPLQGGETQYF
TGTGCCAGCAGCGTAGTACCCTTGCAGGGGGGCGAGACCCAGTACTTC
>TRBV5-1|TRBJ2-3|NA|NA
CASSHGTATVDTQYF
TGCGCCAGCAGCCACGGGACTGCCACCGTAGATACGCAGTATTTT
>TRBV7-6|TRBJ2-7|NA|TRBD2
CASSLIAGGREQYF
TGTGCCAGCAGCTTAATCGCGGGAGGAAGGGAGCAGTACTTC
>TRBV29-1|TRBJ2-3|NA|NA
CSVGGESEDTQYF
TGCAGCGTGGGGGGAGAGTCGGAAGATACGCAGTATTTT
>TRBV2|TRBJ1-2|NA|NA
CASSQVAYGYTF
TGTGCCAGCAGCCAGGTGGCCTATGGCTACACCTTC
>TRBV4-3|TRBJ1-6|NA|NA
CASSQDGQGFSPLHF
TGCGCCAGCAGCCAAGATGGGCAGGGTTTTTCACCCCTCCACTTT
>TRBV30|TRBJ2-1|NA|NA
CAWSVQIYNEQFF
TGTGCCTGGAGTGTACAGATTTACAATGAGCAGTTCTTC
>TRBV16|TRBJ2-7|NA|NA
CASSPNSGTGSEQYF
TGTGCCAGCAGCCCCAATTCCGGAACAGGGAGCGAGCAGTACTTC
>TRBV5-4|TRBJ2-5|NA|TRBD2
CASSFPGTSGETQYF
TGTGCCAGCAGCTTCCCCGGGACTAGCGGAGAGACCCAGTACTTC
>TRBV2|TRBJ2-5|NA|NA
CASSARGSQETQYF
TGTGCCAGCAGCGCCCGGGGTAGCCAAGAGACCCAGTACTTC
>TRBV6-5|TRBJ1-5|NA|NA
CASSLRQDSNQPQHF
TGTGCCAGCAGTCTACGACAGGATAGCAATCAGCCCCAGCATTTT
>TRBV9|TRBJ2-7|NA|NA
CASSVSSARYGEQYF
TGTGCCAGCAGCGTAAGTTCGGCCAGGTATGGGGAGCAGTACTTC
>TRBV7-9|TRBJ2-2|once|NA
CASSLLGGGTGELFF
TGTGCCAGCAGCCTCCTCGGCGGCGGGACCGGGGAGCTGTTTTTT
>TRBV18|TRBJ2-5|NA|NA
CASSPQYGGGETQYF
TGTGCCAGCTCACCACAGTACGGGGGAGGAGAGACCCAGTACTTC
>TRBV11-1|TRBJ1-1|few|NA
CASSPVNRDTEAFF
TGTGCCAGCAGCCCAGTTAACAGAGACACTGAAGCTTTCTTT